A selection of T cell receptor beta chains follows, all from one sample in a study of blood T cell repertoires in COVID-19. Some clones are missing from TCRdb's copy, which holds only in-frame ones; the method was immunoSEQ multiplex PCR. Of some 250,000 clones listed, 75% to 90% are singletons. The sequencing input was peripheral blood. The receptor set was obtained from a woman between 25 and 40 years old who had recovered from COVID-19. Each CDR3 is given with its conserved first and last residue. A D gene is named only where the DNA matches it firmly. Expanded clones get a size class; other rows say once, few or many, or leave the size out.

abundance	j_gene	v_gene	d_gene	CDR3aa	CDR3nt
.	TRBJ2-3	TRBV29-1	TRBD1	CSVSGTGAFDTQYF	TGCAGCGTGTCTGGGACAGGGGCATTTGATACGCAGTATTTT
.	TRBJ1-1	TRBV4-3	.	CASSQLAGDTEAFF	TGCGCCAGCAGCCAATTGGCAGGGGACACTGAAGCTTTCTTT
once	TRBJ2-3	TRBV9	.	CASSVDRYDTQYF	TGTGCCAGCAGCGTAGATCGGTACGATACGCAGTATTTT
.	TRBJ1-4	TRBV6-6	.	CASSYGRYEKLFF	TGTGCCAGCAGTTACGGCCGATATGAAAAACTGTTTTTT
.	TRBJ1-2	TRBV6-1	TRBD1	CASSEAMDRGYTF	TGTGCCAGCAGTGAAGCTATGGACAGGGGCTACACCTTC
.	TRBJ1-4	TRBV6-1	TRBD1	CASSATGGRGNEKLFF	TGTGCCAGCAGTGCAACAGGGGGCAGGGGTAATGAAAAACTGTTTTTT
.	TRBJ2-7	TRBV7-9	.	CASSFSLTPYEQYF	TGTGCCAGCAGCTTTAGTCTGACACCCTACGAGCAGTACTTC
.	TRBJ1-1	TRBV4-1	.	CASSPPWQRNTEAFF	TGCGCCAGCAGCCCCCCATGGCAAAGGAACACTGAAGCTTTCTTT
.	TRBJ2-1	TRBV4-2	.	CASSPITRSDEQFF	TGTGCCAGCAGCCCGATCACTAGGTCGGATGAGCAGTTCTTC
.	TRBJ1-1	TRBV5-1	.	CASSLAGSGTEAFF	TGCGCCAGCAGCTTGGCGGGGAGTGGAACTGAAGCTTTCTTT
.	TRBJ1-2	TRBV19	TRBD1	CASNDDRGAEGYTF	TGTGCCAGTAACGATGACAGGGGCGCCGAGGGCTACACCTTC
.	TRBJ2-7	TRBV28	.	CASSFAGSTYEQYF	TGTGCCAGCAGTTTCGCAGGGTCGACCTACGAGCAGTACTTC
.	TRBJ2-5	TRBV9	.	CASSEEALVETQYF	TGTGCCAGCAGCGAAGAGGCCCTGGTTGAGACCCAGTACTTC
.	TRBJ2-3	TRBV9	TRBD2	CASSTRGGTDTQYF	TGTGCCAGCAGCACCCGGGGGGGCACAGATACGCAGTATTTT
few	TRBJ2-7	TRBV27	TRBD1	CASSYGQGVEQYF	TGTGCCAGCAGTTACGGACAGGGTGTCGAGCAGTACTTC
.	TRBJ1-4	TRBV15	.	CATSSGLRGRTNEKLFF	TGTGCCACCAGCAGTGGGCTTAGGGGCAGGACTAATGAAAAACTGTTTTTT
once	TRBJ2-7	TRBV6-2/TRBV6-3	.	CASSSDGDGYYEQYF	TGTGCCAGCAGTTCCGATGGAGACGGGTACTACGAGCAGTACTTC
.	TRBJ2-2	TRBV3-1/TRBV3-2	.	CASSQGAGYTGELFF	TGTGCCAGCAGCCAAGGTGCGGGATACACCGGGGAGCTGTTTTTT
.	TRBJ2-6	TRBV7-6	.	CASSLLAVSSGANVLTF	TGTGCCAGCAGCTTACTAGCAGTTAGCTCTGGGGCCAACGTCCTGACTTTC
.	TRBJ1-1	TRBV7-9	.	CASSFAGPNEAFF	TGTGCCAGCAGCTTTGCAGGCCCTAATGAAGCTTTCTTT
.	TRBJ1-5	TRBV15	TRBD1	CATSGQGANQPQHF	TGTGCCACCAGCGGACAGGGTGCCAATCAGCCCCAGCATTTT
.	TRBJ1-2	TRBV5-3	.	CARSDSWGYGYTF	TGTGCCAGAAGCGACAGCTGGGGCTATGGCTACACCTTC
.	TRBJ2-3	TRBV5-1	.	CASSLAPGDTQYF	TGCGCCAGCAGCTTGGCGCCTGGCGATACGCAGTATTTT
once	TRBJ2-7	TRBV11-1	.	CASSLGQGGHEQYF	TGTGCCAGCAGCTTGGGACAAGGGGGACACGAGCAGTACTTC
.	TRBJ2-1	TRBV4-2	.	CASSPGTYNEQFF	TGTGCCAGCAGCCCCGGGACCTACAATGAGCAGTTCTTC
.	TRBJ1-2	TRBV2	TRBD1	CASTTGTGLFRYGYTF	TGTGCCAGCACCACCGGGACAGGACTGTTTAGGTATGGCTACACCTTC
.	TRBJ2-4	TRBV23-1	.	CASSSDPRRVGGPKYF	TGCGCCAGCAGCTCGGACCCCCGCCGTGTGGGGGGACCCAAGTACTTC
.	TRBJ2-3	TRBV7-3	.	CASSLYPGPTDTQYF	TGTGCCAGCAGCTTATATCCGGGTCCCACAGATACGCAGTATTTT
.	TRBJ2-3	TRBV7-2	TRBD1	CASVQGATDTQYF	TGTGCCAGCGTACAGGGGGCTACAGATACGCAGTATTTT
.	TRBJ1-1	TRBV5-5	.	CASTLEGLDTEAFF	TGTGCCAGCACCCTTGAGGGTTTGGACACTGAAGCTTTCTTT
.	TRBJ2-3	TRBV5-6	TRBD2	CASSLELAGDTQYF	TGTGCCAGCAGCTTGGAACTAGCGGGAGATACGCAGTATTTT
.	TRBJ1-5	TRBV7-2	.	CASSLDGRLANQPQHF	TGTGCCAGCAGCTTAGACGGCAGACTTGCCAATCAGCCCCAGCATTTT
.	TRBJ2-5	TRBV27	TRBD1	CASSARQGVSETQYF	TGTGCCAGCAGTGCCCGGCAGGGGGTCTCTGAGACCCAGTACTTC
.	TRBJ2-1	TRBV4-2	TRBD1	CASSQGPGQYNEQFF	TGTGCCAGCAGCCAAGGACCGGGACAGTACAATGAGCAGTTCTTC
.	TRBJ1-2	TRBV6-1	.	CASSEAGDYGYTF	TGTGCCAGCAGTGAAGCAGGGGACTATGGCTACACCTTC
.	TRBJ1-2	TRBV16	.	CASSDLRGYTF	TGTGCCAGCAGCGATTTGCGTGGCTACACCTTC
.	TRBJ2-7	TRBV27	.	CASSLYPVGSSYEQYF	TGTGCCAGCAGTTTATATCCCGTCGGGAGCTCCTACGAGCAGTACTTC
.	TRBJ1-6	TRBV5-1	.	CASSTGTSSYNSPLHF	TGCGCCAGCAGCACCGGGACAAGCTCCTATAATTCACCCCTCCACTTT
.	TRBJ1-2	TRBV9	TRBD1	CASSVEGAGYGYTF	TGTGCCAGCAGCGTGGAGGGGGCCGGCTATGGCTACACCTTC
.	TRBJ2-7	TRBV2	TRBD2	CASSRLLAGVYEQYF	TGTGCCAGCAGCCGTCTCCTAGCGGGGGTCTACGAGCAGTACTTC
.	TRBJ1-4	TRBV3-1/TRBV3-2	TRBD1	CASRQADRAGEKLFF	TGTGCCAGCAGGCAAGCGGACAGGGCGGGTGAAAAACTGTTTTTT
.	TRBJ1-5	TRBV11-2	.	CASSFNGLRNQPQHF	TGTGCCAGCAGCTTCAACGGGTTAAGAAATCAGCCCCAGCATTTT
.	TRBJ2-7	TRBV27	.	CASMLLGAGEEYF	TGTGCCAGCATGTTGTTAGGGGCTGGGGAGGAGTACTTC
.	TRBJ1-1	TRBV25-1	.	CASSEQGGTEAFF	TGTGCCAGCAGTGAACAGGGTGGCACTGAAGCTTTCTTT
.	TRBJ1-4	TRBV5-1	.	CASSFEGGTNEKLFF	TGCGCCAGCAGCTTCGAGGGTGGGACTAATGAAAAACTGTTTTTT
once	TRBJ2-7	TRBV6-5	.	CASSPSGYEQYF	TGTGCCAGCAGTCCAAGCGGCTACGAGCAGTACTTC
.	TRBJ1-4	TRBV6-6	TRBD1	CASSTGTGFNEKLFF	TGTGCCAGCAGTACCGGGACAGGCTTTAATGAAAAACTGTTTTTT
.	TRBJ1-2	TRBV3-1/TRBV3-2	.	CASSSGTHYGYTF	TGTGCCAGCAGCTCCGGGACTCACTATGGCTACACCTTC
.	TRBJ2-3	TRBV27	TRBD2	CASSPYSGGYTDTQYF	TGTGCCAGCAGTCCCTATAGCGGGGGATACACAGATACGCAGTATTTT
.	TRBJ2-3	TRBV7-3	.	CASSSAGSTDTQYF	TGTGCCAGCAGCTCAGCAGGGAGCACAGATACGCAGTATTTT
.	TRBJ2-3	TRBV2	TRBD2	CATLAGERTDTQYF	TGTGCCACTCTAGCGGGGGAACGCACAGATACGCAGTATTTT
.	TRBJ1-5	TRBV25-1	.	CASSGDTSNQPQHF	TGTGCCAGCAGTGGGGACACTAGCAATCAGCCCCAGCATTTT
.	TRBJ2-3	TRBV5-5	.	CASSPPPRFTDTQYF	TGTGCCAGCAGCCCGCCCCCCAGATTCACAGATACGCAGTATTTT
once	TRBJ1-2	TRBV12-3/TRBV12-4	.	CASATRPNYGYTF	TGTGCCAGTGCGACTCGTCCTAACTATGGCTACACCTTC
.	TRBJ2-1	TRBV19	TRBD2	CASSGLAGGEQFF	TGTGCCAGTAGCGGACTAGCGGGGGGTGAGCAGTTCTTC
.	TRBJ2-5	TRBV6-5	.	CASSYSLGEETQYF	TGTGCCAGCAGTTACTCGCTAGGGGAAGAGACCCAGTACTTC
.	TRBJ1-3	TRBV7-9	TRBD1	CASSSDRGSGNTIYF	TGTGCCAGCAGCTCGGACAGGGGCTCTGGAAACACCATATATTTT
.	TRBJ2-3	TRBV29-1	TRBD2	CSAKGLAGTVGDTQYF	TGCAGCGCTAAGGGACTAGCGGGGACCGTCGGGGATACGCAGTATTTT